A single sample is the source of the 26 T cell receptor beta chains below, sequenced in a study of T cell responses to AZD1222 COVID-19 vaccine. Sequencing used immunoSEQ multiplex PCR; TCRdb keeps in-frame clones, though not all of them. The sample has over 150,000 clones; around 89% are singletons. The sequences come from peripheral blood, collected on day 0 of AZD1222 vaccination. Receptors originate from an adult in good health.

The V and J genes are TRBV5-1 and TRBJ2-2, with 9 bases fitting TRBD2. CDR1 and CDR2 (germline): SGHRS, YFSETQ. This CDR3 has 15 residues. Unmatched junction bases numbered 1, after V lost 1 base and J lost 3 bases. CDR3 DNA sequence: TGCGCCAGCAGCTTGAGCGGGGGGTACACCGGGGAGCTGTTTTTT. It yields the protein CASSLSGGYTGELFF.

The DNA for the CDR3 is TGTGCCAGCAGCCCGGGCGGGACAGTTGAAGCTTTCTTT. It translates to CASSPGGTVEAFF. V is TRBV7-9 and J is TRBJ1-1, with TRBD1 matching 7 bases. V dropped 5 bases and J dropped 7; count of bases not matched to a gene: 7. The germline V gene has CDR1 SEHNR and CDR2 FQNEAQ (reference sequence). The CDR3 is made up of 13 amino acids.

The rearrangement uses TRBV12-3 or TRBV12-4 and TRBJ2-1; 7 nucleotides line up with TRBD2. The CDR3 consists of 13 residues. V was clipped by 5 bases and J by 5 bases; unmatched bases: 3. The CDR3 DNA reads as TGTGCCAGCAGTGCTAGCGGCCACAATGAGCAGTTCTTC. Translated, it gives CASSASGHNEQFF.

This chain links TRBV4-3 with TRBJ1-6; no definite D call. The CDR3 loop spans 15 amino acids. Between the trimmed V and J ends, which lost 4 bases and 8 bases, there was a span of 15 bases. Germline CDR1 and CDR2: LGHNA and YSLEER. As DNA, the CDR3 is TGCGCCAGCAGCCTCGGACGCTCCGGGGATTCACCCCTCCACTTT. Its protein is CASSLGRSGDSPLHF.

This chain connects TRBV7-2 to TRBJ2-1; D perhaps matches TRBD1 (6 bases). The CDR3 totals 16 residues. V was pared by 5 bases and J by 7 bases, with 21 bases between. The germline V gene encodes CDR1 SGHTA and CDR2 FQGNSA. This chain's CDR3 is CASSSRIGQPGNEQFF. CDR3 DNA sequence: TGTGCCAGCAGCAGCCGAATCGGACAGCCTGGGAATGAGCAGTTCTTC.

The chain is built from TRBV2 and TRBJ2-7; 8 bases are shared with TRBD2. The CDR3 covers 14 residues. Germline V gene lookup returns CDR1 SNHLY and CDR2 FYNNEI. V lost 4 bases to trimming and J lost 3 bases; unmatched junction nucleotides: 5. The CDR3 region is CASSVGGGHYEQYF. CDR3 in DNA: TGTGCCAGCAGTGTTGGCGGGGGGCACTACGAGCAGTACTTC.

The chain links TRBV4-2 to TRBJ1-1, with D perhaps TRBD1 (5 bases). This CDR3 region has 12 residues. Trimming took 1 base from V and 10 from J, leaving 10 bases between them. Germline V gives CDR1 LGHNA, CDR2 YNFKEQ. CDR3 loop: CASSQGGDRAFF. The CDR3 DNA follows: TGTGCCAGCAGCCAAGGAGGCGACAGAGCTTTCTTT.

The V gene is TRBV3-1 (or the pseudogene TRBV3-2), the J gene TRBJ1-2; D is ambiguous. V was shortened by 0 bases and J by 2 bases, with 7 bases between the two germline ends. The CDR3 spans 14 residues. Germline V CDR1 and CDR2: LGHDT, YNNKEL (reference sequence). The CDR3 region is CASSQEQANYGYTF. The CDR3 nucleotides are TGTGCCAGCAGCCAAGAACAAGCCAACTATGGCTACACCTTC.

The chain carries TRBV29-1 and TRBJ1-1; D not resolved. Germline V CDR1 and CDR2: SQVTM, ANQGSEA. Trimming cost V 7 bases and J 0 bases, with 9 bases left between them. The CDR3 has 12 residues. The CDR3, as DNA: TGCAGCGGAGCAGGAATGAACACTGAAGCTTTCTTT. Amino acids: CSGAGMNTEAFF.

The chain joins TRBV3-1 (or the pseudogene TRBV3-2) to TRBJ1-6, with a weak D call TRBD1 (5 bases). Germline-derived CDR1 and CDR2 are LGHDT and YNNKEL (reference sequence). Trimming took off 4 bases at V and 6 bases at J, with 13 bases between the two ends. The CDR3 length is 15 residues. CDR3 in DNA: TGTGCCAGCAGCCCAACCGGGACGACTAATTCACCCCTCCACTTT. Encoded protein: CASSPTGTTNSPLHF.

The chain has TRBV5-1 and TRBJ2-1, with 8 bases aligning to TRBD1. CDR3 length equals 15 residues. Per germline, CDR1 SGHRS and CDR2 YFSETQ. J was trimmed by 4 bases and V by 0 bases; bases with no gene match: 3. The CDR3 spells CASSLDGTGYNEQFF. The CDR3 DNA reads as TGCGCCAGCAGCTTGGACGGGACAGGATACAATGAGCAGTTCTTC.

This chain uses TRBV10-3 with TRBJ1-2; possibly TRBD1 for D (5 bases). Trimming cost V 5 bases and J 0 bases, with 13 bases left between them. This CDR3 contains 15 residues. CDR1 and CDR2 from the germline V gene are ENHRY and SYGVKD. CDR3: CAISPTGFSNYGYTF. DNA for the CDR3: TGTGCCATCAGTCCTACAGGTTTTTCTAACTATGGCTACACCTTC.

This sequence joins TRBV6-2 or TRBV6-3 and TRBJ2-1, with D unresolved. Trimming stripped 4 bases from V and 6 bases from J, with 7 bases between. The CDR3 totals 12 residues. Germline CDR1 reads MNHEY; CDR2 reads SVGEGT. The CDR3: CASSFEGNEQFF. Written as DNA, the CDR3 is TGTGCCAGCAGTTTTGAAGGCAATGAGCAGTTCTTC.

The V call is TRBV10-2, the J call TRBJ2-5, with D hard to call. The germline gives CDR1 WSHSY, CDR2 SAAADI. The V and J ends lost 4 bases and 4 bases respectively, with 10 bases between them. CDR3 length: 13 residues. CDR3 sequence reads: CASSAQTGETQYF. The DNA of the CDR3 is TGCGCCAGCAGTGCGCAGACGGGAGAGACCCAGTACTTC.

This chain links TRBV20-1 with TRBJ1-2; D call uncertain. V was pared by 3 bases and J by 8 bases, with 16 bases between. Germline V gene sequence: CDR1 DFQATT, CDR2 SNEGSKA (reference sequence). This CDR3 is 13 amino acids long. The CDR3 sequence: CSASEPGMTGYTF. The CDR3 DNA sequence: TGCAGTGCTAGTGAACCGGGGATGACAGGCTACACCTTC.

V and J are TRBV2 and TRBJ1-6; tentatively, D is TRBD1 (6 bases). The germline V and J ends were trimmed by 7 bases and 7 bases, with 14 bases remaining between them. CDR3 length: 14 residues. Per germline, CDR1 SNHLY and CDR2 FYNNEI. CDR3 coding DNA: TGTGCCAGCAATCCTGACAGGAGGAATTCACCCCTCCACTTT. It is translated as CASNPDRRNSPLHF.

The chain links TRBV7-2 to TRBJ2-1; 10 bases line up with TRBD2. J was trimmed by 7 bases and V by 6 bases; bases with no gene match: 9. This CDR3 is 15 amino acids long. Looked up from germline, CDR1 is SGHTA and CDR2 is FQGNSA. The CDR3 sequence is CASRKRAGGSNEQFF. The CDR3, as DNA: TGTGCCAGCAGGAAAAGAGCGGGGGGGAGTAATGAGCAGTTCTTC.

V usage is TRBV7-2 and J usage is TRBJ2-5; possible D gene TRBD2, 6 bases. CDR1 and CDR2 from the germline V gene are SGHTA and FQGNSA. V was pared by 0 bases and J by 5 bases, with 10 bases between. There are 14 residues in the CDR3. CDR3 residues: CASSLASGRETQYF. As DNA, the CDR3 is TGTGCCAGCAGCTTAGCTTCAGGGAGGGAGACCCAGTACTTC.

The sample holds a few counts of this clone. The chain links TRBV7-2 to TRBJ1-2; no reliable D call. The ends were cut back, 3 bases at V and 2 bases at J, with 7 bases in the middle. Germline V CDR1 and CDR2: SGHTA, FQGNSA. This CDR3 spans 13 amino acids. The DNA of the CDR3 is TGTGCCAGCAGCTTGAGTGCGAACTATGGCTACACCTTC. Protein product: CASSLSANYGYTF.

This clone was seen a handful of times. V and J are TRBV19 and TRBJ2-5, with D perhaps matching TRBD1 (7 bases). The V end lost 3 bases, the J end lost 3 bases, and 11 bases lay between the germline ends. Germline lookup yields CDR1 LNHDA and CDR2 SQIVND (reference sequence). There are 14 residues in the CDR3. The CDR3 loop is CASSIQGGKETQYF. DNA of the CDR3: TGTGCCAGTAGTATTCAGGGGGGTAAAGAGACCCAGTACTTC.

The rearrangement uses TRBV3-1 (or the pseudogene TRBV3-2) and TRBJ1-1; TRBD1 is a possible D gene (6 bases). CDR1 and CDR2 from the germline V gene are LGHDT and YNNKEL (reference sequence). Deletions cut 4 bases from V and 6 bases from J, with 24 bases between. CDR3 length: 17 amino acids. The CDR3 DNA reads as TGTGCCAGCAGCCCCTGGGGCCGAAGGGGACAAAACGCTGAAGCTTTCTTT. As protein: CASSPWGRRGQNAEAFF.

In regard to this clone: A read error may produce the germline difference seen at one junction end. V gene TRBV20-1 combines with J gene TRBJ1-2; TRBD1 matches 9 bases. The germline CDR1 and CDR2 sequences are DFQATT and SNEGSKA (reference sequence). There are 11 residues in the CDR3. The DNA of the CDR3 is TGCAGTGCTAGGGGGACAGGGTTTCGTTTTTTC. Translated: CSARGTGFRFF.

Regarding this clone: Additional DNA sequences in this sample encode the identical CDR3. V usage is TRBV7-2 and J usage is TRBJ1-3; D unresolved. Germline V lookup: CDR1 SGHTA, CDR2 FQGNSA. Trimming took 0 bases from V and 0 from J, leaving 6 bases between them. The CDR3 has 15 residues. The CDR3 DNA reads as TGTGCCAGCAGCTTAGCCGGTGGCTCTGGAAACACCATATATTTT. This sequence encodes CASSLAGGSGNTIYF. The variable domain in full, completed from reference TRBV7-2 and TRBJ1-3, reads GAGVSQSPSNKVTEKGKDVELRCDPISGHTALYWYRQSLGQGLEFLIYFQGNSAPDKSGLPSDRFSAERTGGSVSTLTIQRTQQEDSAVYLCASSLAGGSGNTIYFGEGSWLTVV.

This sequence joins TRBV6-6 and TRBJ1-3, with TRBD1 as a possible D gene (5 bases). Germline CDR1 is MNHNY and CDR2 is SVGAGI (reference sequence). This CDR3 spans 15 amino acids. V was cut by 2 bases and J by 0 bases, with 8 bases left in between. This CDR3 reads CASSYGDGSGNTIYF. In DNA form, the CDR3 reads TGTGCCAGCAGTTACGGGGACGGCTCTGGAAACACCATATATTTT.

CDR3: CASSLSWGDGYTF. The CDR3 DNA sequence: TGTGCCAGCAGTCTTTCGTGGGGTGATGGCTACACCTTC. V usage is TRBV27 and J usage is TRBJ1-2, with unresolved D. The CDR3 is 13 amino acids. V gave up 5 bases and J gave up 6 bases, with 13 bases separating them. The germline V gene encodes CDR1 MNHEY and CDR2 SMNVEV (reference sequence).

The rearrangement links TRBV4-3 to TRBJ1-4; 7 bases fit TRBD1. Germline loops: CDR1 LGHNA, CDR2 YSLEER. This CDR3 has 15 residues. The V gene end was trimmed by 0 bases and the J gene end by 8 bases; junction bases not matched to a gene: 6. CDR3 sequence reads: CASSQDRRGKEKLFF. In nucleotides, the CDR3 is TGCGCCAGCAGCCAAGATCGCAGGGGGAAAGAAAAACTGTTTTTT.